These 3 T cell receptor beta chains came from one sample sequenced in a study of blood T cells in healthy people across ages. Next came a second PCR, run for about 6 to 11 cycles, which used a sample-barcoded 5' primer along with a J-beta primer mix. MiXCR, applied by TCRdb to the 5' RACE reads, yields one record per CDR3 protein. The sample contains about 1.5 million distinct CDR3 sequences, roughly 43% of which appear only once. Material for sequencing was blood. These receptors all stem from a woman aged 18 to 35 in good health.

The CDR3 nucleotides read TGCAGTGCTAGTACAGAGAACTATGGCTACACCTTC. As protein: CSASTENYGYTF. The chain has TRBV20-1 and TRBJ1-2; D unclear. The germline V gene has CDR1 DFQATT and CDR2 SNEGSKA (reference sequence). The V and J ends lost 3 bases and 2 bases respectively, with 7 bases between them. There are 12 residues in the CDR3.

V gene TRBV20-1 combines with J gene TRBJ2-1, with a weak D call TRBD2 (6 bases). Per the germline V gene, CDR1 is DFQATT and CDR2 is SNEGSKA (reference sequence). Between the trimmed V and J ends, which lost 3 bases and 9 bases, there was a span of 18 bases. The CDR3 spans 14 residues. The CDR3 nucleotides are TGCAGTGCTAGGGCTCTAGGAACTAGCACTGAGCAGTTCTTC. This codes for CSARALGTSTEQFF.

This clonotype is a singleton in its sample. This sequence joins TRBV6-6 and TRBJ2-5, with D perhaps TRBD1 (5 bases). The end of the DNA aligns better with TRBJ2-7, so the J call may be wrong. The germline gives CDR1 MNHNY, CDR2 SVGAGI (reference sequence). This CDR3 spans 13 amino acids. Here the CDR3 DNA reads TGTGCCAGCAGCGACAGAGTCGAATCCGAGCAGTACTTC. It codes for CASSDRVESEQYF.